The 26 T cell receptor beta chains below come from one sample, sequenced in a study of T cell responses to AZD1222 COVID-19 vaccine. Repertoires were generated with immunoSEQ multiplex PCR, while TCRdb's copy carries only in-frame clones and drops some. The sample records 100,000 to 150,000 clones, roughly 85% being singletons. The sequenced sample was peripheral blood, obtained 28 days after the second AZD1222 dose. The receptors were gathered from an adult who received the AZD1222 COVID-19 vaccine.

The chain is built from TRBV5-1 and TRBJ2-3; 11 nucleotides match TRBD1. Germline trimming cut 0 bases from V and 0 bases from J; bases unmatched to any gene: 0. CDR3 length: 16 amino acids. Germline V lookup: CDR1 SGHRS, CDR2 YFSETQ. The CDR3 protein is CASSLGDRGSTDTQYF. The CDR3 nucleotides read TGCGCCAGCAGCTTGGGGGACAGGGGGAGCACAGATACGCAGTATTTT.

This chain links TRBV6-2 or TRBV6-3 with TRBJ2-1; TRBD2 agrees at 7 bases. Losses at the gene ends were 3 bases for V and 9 bases for J; bases not matched to a gene: 17. Germline lookup yields CDR1 MNHEY and CDR2 SVGEGT. The length of the CDR3 is 17 residues. The CDR3 is CASSYGLGGGALIEQFF. DNA of the CDR3: TGTGCCAGCAGTTATGGGCTGGGGGGGGGTGCTCTCATTGAGCAGTTCTTC.

The chain is built from TRBV5-1 and TRBJ1-1; TRBD1 might be the D (6 bases). V lost 3 bases and J lost 6, with 15 bases in between. The CDR3 has 14 amino acids. Germline assignment: CDR1 SGHRS and CDR2 YFSETQ. The CDR3 DNA sequence: TGCGCCAGCAGCTCCGCCTCGGGGGGCGCTGAAGCTTTCTTT. Encoded protein: CASSSASGGAEAFF.

This chain joins TRBV30 and TRBJ2-3; D may be TRBD2 (7 bases). CDR1 GTSNPN and CDR2 SVGIG come from the germline V gene (reference sequence). This CDR3 is built from 13 residues. Here the CDR3 DNA reads TGTGGACTCTGGGGGGGGCTCAAGGATACGCAGTATTTT. This codes for CGLWGGLKDTQYF.

V and J are TRBV19 and TRBJ1-5; no clear D gene. There are 14 residues in the CDR3. V lost 3 bases and J lost 3, with 9 bases in between. Germline values: CDR1 LNHDA, CDR2 SQIVND (reference sequence). DNA of the CDR3: TGTGCCAGTAGTATGGCCGCCATCAATCAGCCCCAGCATTTT. Translating it yields CASSMAAINQPQHF.

The V gene is TRBV7-9, the J gene TRBJ2-7; perhaps TRBD1 as D (6 bases). The CDR3 consists of 15 residues. V lost 3 bases, J lost 1 base, and 13 bases lay in between. CDR1 and CDR2 from the germline V gene are SEHNR and FQNEAQ (reference sequence). CDR3 in DNA: TGTGCCAGCAGCTTCCATCAGGACAGATCCTACGAGCAGTACTTC. It codes for CASSFHQDRSYEQYF. The full variable domain, its missing parts supplied by reference TRBV7-9 and TRBJ2-7, is DTGVSQNPRHKITKRGQNVTFRCDPISEHNRLYWYRQTLGQGPEFLTYFQNEAQLEKSRLLSDRFSAERPKGSFSTLEIQRTEQGDSAMYLCASSFHQDRSYEQYFGPGTRLTVT.

J is TRBJ1-1 and V is TRBV5-1; 10 bases agree with TRBD1. V lost 2 bases, J lost 3 bases, and 1 base stayed unmatched. Germline CDR1 is SGHRS and CDR2 is YFSETQ. The CDR3 consists of 14 residues. CDR3 sequence reads: CASSFGTGDTEAFF. The CDR3 nucleotides read TGCGCCAGCAGCTTTGGGACAGGGGACACTGAAGCTTTCTTT.

The V and J genes are TRBV7-9 and TRBJ1-1; D remains unclear. The CDR3 contains 14 residues. V gave up 5 bases and J gave up 1 base, with 11 bases separating them. CDR1 is SEHNR and CDR2 is FQNEAQ in the germline V gene (reference sequence). The CDR3 coding sequence is TGTGCCAGCAGCAAAAAGGACGGGAACACTGAAGCTTTCTTT. It yields the protein CASSKKDGNTEAFF.

The table lists this clone with a count of one. The rearrangement links TRBV11-2 to TRBJ2-7; 9 nucleotides match TRBD1. With 2 bases clipped from V and 5 bases from J, the junction kept 7 bases outside the gene matches. The CDR3 is 15 amino acids. Looked up from germline, CDR1 is SGHAT and CDR2 is FQNNGV. The CDR3 DNA is TGTGCCAGCAGCTTACATGGACAGGGGCCTCACGAGCAGTACTTC. Amino acids: CASSLHGQGPHEQYF.

The J gene is TRBJ2-5, the V gene TRBV11-1; D is undetermined. Germline V CDR1 and CDR2: SGHAT, FQDESV (reference sequence). The germline V and J ends were trimmed by 1 base and 5 bases, with 14 bases remaining between them. This CDR3 comprises 15 residues. The CDR3 region is CASSLERRPRETQYF. The CDR3, as DNA: TGTGCCAGCAGCTTAGAACGACGGCCACGGGAGACCCAGTACTTC.

This clone was seen once. The rearrangement links TRBV2 to TRBJ1-6; D might be TRBD1 (6 bases). This CDR3 is 14 amino acids long. Germline CDR1 is SNHLY and CDR2 is FYNNEI. V was shortened by 5 bases and J by 7 bases, with 12 bases between the two germline ends. CDR3 coding DNA: TGTGCCAGCAGTTCCCAGGGGAAGAATTCACCCCTCCACTTT. Translating gives CASSSQGKNSPLHF.

This clone has only a few counts. The V gene is TRBV12-3 or TRBV12-4, the J gene TRBJ2-3; D is uncertain. The CDR3 covers 11 residues. Trimming removed 6 bases from V and 5 bases from J, with 6 bases in between. DNA of the CDR3: TGTGCCAGCAGCCGAAAAGATACGCAGTATTTT. The encoded protein is CASSRKDTQYF.

The rearrangement links TRBV5-5 to TRBJ1-5, with a possible D match to TRBD1 (5 bases). Germline V CDR1 and CDR2: SGHKS, YYEKEE (reference sequence). There are 14 residues in the CDR3. The V end lost 2 bases, the J end lost 9 bases, and 15 bases lay between the germline ends. CDR3 amino acids: CASSFGGKGRPQHF. CDR3 nucleotide sequence: TGTGCCAGCAGCTTCGGGGGGAAAGGGAGGCCCCAGCATTTT. The entire variable domain, with the rest obtained from reference TRBV5-5 and TRBJ1-5, is as follows: DAGVTQSPTHLIKTRGQQVTLRCSPISGHKSVSWYQQVLGQGPQFIFQYYEKEERGRGNFPDRFSARQFPNYSSELNVNALLLGDSALYLCASSFGGKGRPQHFGDGTRLSIL.

This clone was counted a few times. This chain connects TRBV7-2 to TRBJ1-2, with 8 bases identical to TRBD1. Trimming took 5 bases from V and 8 from J; bases not matched to a gene: 7. The CDR3 runs to 13 residues. Germline values: CDR1 SGHTA, CDR2 FQGNSA. CDR3 nucleotides: TGTGCCAGCAGCCCCGACAGGGGAGGAGGCTACACCTTC. Protein product: CASSPDRGGGYTF.

CDR3: CASSDSRGGSTEAFF. DNA of the CDR3: TGTGCCAGCAGTGACTCGAGGGGGGGCTCGACTGAAGCTTTCTTT. This rearrangement joins TRBV6-4 to TRBJ1-1, with D tentatively TRBD1 (6 bases). V was pared by 0 bases and J by 5 bases, with 13 bases between. Germline values: CDR1 MRHNA, CDR2 SNTAGT. The CDR3 contains 15 residues.

This chain uses TRBV10-3 with TRBJ1-5; 7 positions agree with TRBD1. CDR3 size: 15 residues. Germline CDR1 reads ENHRY; CDR2 reads SYGVKD. CDR3 amino acids: CPPGGQTYSNQPQHF. CDR3 DNA sequence: TGTCCTCCGGGGGGACAGACCTATAGCAATCAGCCCCAGCATTTT.

The chain combines TRBV14 with TRBJ1-2; a weak D match, TRBD1 (6 bases). Trimming removed 1 base from V and 3 bases from J, with 9 bases in between. CDR1 and CDR2 (germline): SGHDN, FVKESK. The CDR3 is 14 residues long. The CDR3 DNA follows: TGTGCCAGCAGCCAAGTTTGGGGGCACTATGGCTACACCTTC. Its translation: CASSQVWGHYGYTF.

The rearrangement joins TRBV9 to TRBJ2-2, with D possibly matching TRBD1 (6 bases). The V and J ends lost 8 bases and 6 bases respectively, with 11 bases between them. Germline values: CDR1 SGDLS, CDR2 YYNGEE. The CDR3 extends over 12 amino acids. The CDR3 bases are TGTGCCAGGCTACAGGGAGCCGGGGAGCTGTTTTTT. This codes for CARLQGAGELFF.

This chain links TRBV5-1 with TRBJ2-5; D not certain. The V gene's germline CDR1 is SGHRS and CDR2 YFSETQ. This CDR3 has 13 amino acids. Trimming took 5 bases from V and 1 from J, leaving 9 bases between them. In nucleotides, the CDR3 is TGCGCCAGCAGAGTTGACACCCAAGAGACCCAGTACTTC. Its translation: CASRVDTQETQYF.

The genes are TRBV6-5 and TRBJ2-1; maybe TRBD1 (6 bases). The CDR3 consists of 14 residues. Germline-derived CDR1 and CDR2 are MNHEY and SVGAGI. V was cut by 8 bases and J by 7 bases, with 18 bases left in between. This CDR3 reads CASDQGHGRNEQFF. CDR3 coding DNA: TGTGCCAGCGACCAGGGGCACGGCAGAAATGAGCAGTTCTTC.

The rearrangement links TRBV28 to TRBJ1-4, with D possibly TRBD1 on 5 matching bases. The CDR3 covers 15 residues. V gave up 3 bases and J gave up 7 bases, with 15 bases separating them. Germline values: CDR1 MDHEN, CDR2 SYDVKM. The CDR3 sequence: CASSLEGARGEKLFF. DNA of the CDR3: TGTGCCAGCAGTTTGGAAGGGGCGCGCGGTGAAAAACTGTTTTTT. The full variable domain, completed using reference TRBV28 and TRBJ1-4, is DVKVTQSSRYLVKRTGEKVFLECVQDMDHENMFWYRQDPGLGLRLIYFSYDVKMKEKGDIPEGYSVSREKKERFSLILESASTNQTSMYLCASSLEGARGEKLFFGSGTQLSVL.

V usage is TRBV15 and J usage is TRBJ1-6; unclear D gene. The CDR3 has 18 amino acids. The germline CDR1 and CDR2 sequences are LNHNV and YYDKDF (reference sequence). V dropped 0 bases and J dropped 0 bases, with 12 bases sitting between them. CDR3 protein: CATSRDLGVSSYNSPLHF. CDR3 coding DNA: TGTGCCACCAGCAGAGATCTGGGTGTAAGCTCCTATAATTCACCCCTCCACTTT.

This clone was observed a single time. This chain connects TRBV2 to TRBJ2-5, with 11 nucleotides matching TRBD2. The V segment lost 5 bases and the J segment 3 bases; nucleotides outside the gene matches: 2. The CDR3 sequence is 14 residues long. The germline V gene has CDR1 SNHLY and CDR2 FYNNEI. The CDR3 nucleotides read TGTGCCAGCAGTTTAGCGGGGGGGAAAGAGACCCAGTACTTC. It yields the protein CASSLAGGKETQYF.

The chain is built from TRBV6-5 and TRBJ1-2, with D possibly being TRBD1 (5 bases). V lost 5 bases, J lost 6 bases, and 10 bases lay in between. Germline values: CDR1 MNHEY, CDR2 SVGAGI. CDR3 size: 12 residues. The CDR3 nucleotides are TGTGCCAGCAGTCGGGACTCAAATGGCTACACCTTC. Its protein is CASSRDSNGYTF.

The chain recombines TRBV9 with TRBJ1-5; TRBD1 aligns across 9 bases. The CDR3 extends over 13 amino acids. V lost 3 bases, J lost 7 bases, and 2 bases stayed unmatched. Looked up from germline, CDR1 is SGDLS and CDR2 is YYNGEE. This CDR3 is CASSGQGGQPQHF. The CDR3 DNA is TGTGCCAGCAGCGGACAGGGGGGCCAGCCCCAGCATTTT.

The gene calls are TRBV6-5 and TRBJ1-2; D gene ambiguous. The germline V and J ends were trimmed by 0 bases and 1 base, with 12 bases remaining between them. The CDR3 totals 16 residues. CDR1 is MNHEY and CDR2 is SVGAGI in the germline V gene. For the CDR3, the DNA is TGTGCCAGCAGTTACTCGGCGGTAGAAGTTAACTATGGCTACACCTTC. Translated: CASSYSAVEVNYGYTF.